The rows below give T cell receptor beta chains drawn from one sample of a study of post-analysis software for immune sequencing data. MiXCR, run by TCRdb on the PCR reads, gives a single entry per CDR3 protein. The sample holds roughly 800,000 distinct CDR3 sequences; about 27% are singletons and the top ten take approximately 0.55%. Sequenced material: blood. These TCRs come from a girl aged 10-17 years with multiple sclerosis. Each CDR3 is given with its conserved first and last residue. A D gene is named only where the DNA matches it firmly. Some rows mark clone size as missing; the rest say once, few, many or name a class of expanded clone.

CDR3 | DNA | length | D | V | size | J
CASSRDTLNEKLFF | TGTGCCAGCAGTCGCGACACCTTAAATGAAAAACTGTTTTTT | 14 | NA | TRBV12-3/TRBV12-4 | few | TRBJ1-4
CASSPMAGGAHEQFF | TGTGCCAGCAGTCCCATGGCGGGAGGGGCGCATGAGCAGTTCTTC | 15 | TRBD2 | TRBV12-3/TRBV12-4 | NA | TRBJ2-1
CASSQSLGQSNQPQHF | TGTGCCAGCAGTCAATCCTTGGGACAGAGCAATCAGCCCCAGCATTTT | 16 | TRBD1 | TRBV7-2 | NA | TRBJ1-5
CASSRTGLGASYEQFF | TGTGCCAGCAGTCGTACAGGGCTTGGGGCAAGCTATGAGCAGTTCTTC | 16 | NA | TRBV7-2 | NA | TRBJ2-1
CASSLAQFGSPIYNEQFF | TGTGCCAGCAGCTTAGCGCAGTTCGGCAGCCCGATATACAATGAGCAGTTCTTC | 18 | NA | TRBV7-6 | few | TRBJ2-1
CASTPSGDIAVEQYF | TGTGCCAGCACCCCTAGTGGGGATATTGCTGTTGAGCAGTACTTC | 15 | NA | TRBV7-6 | few | TRBJ2-7
CASSPVTAEAFF | TGTGCCAGCAGCCCAGTCACGGCTGAAGCTTTCTTT | 12 | NA | TRBV7-6 | NA | TRBJ1-1
CAIRPDRGLGGELFF | TGTGCCATCAGACCGGACAGGGGGCTTGGCGGGGAGCTGTTTTTT | 15 | TRBD1 | TRBV10-3 | once | TRBJ2-2
CASSLGSGWTGRGFF | TGTGCCAGCAGCTTAGGGAGCGGTTGGACGGGGCGTGGGTTCTTC | 15 | NA | TRBV11-2 | NA | TRBJ2-1
CASSPGSGRYIQYF | TGTGCCAGCAGCCCCGGTAGCGGGAGGTACATTCAGTACTTC | 14 | TRBD2 | TRBV14 | few | TRBJ2-4
CASSVGGTGSYGYTF | TGTGCCAGCAGCGTAGGGGGAACAGGGAGCTATGGCTACACCTTC | 15 | NA | TRBV9 | NA | TRBJ1-2
CASSLAGQAYQPQHF | TGTGCCAGCAGCTTGGCGGGACAGGCCTATCAGCCCCAGCATTTT | 15 | TRBD1 | TRBV5-5 | few | TRBJ1-5
CASSFPRGGASNEQFF | TGTGCCAGCAGCTTTCCGCGCGGGGGGGCCAGTAATGAGCAGTTCTTC | 16 | TRBD2 | TRBV7-2 | NA | TRBJ2-1
CSAPRSSGAKDAQYF | TGCAGTGCCCCCCGGTCTAGCGGGGCCAAGGATGCGCAGTATTTT | 15 | TRBD2 | TRBV20-1 | NA | TRBJ2-3
CASSQWGGNEKLFF | TGTGCCAGCAGTCAGTGGGGGGGAAATGAAAAACTGTTTTTT | 14 | NA | TRBV9 | few | TRBJ1-4
CSVGGQGGGYTF | TGCAGCGTTGGGGGACAGGGTGGTGGCTACACCTTC | 12 | TRBD1 | TRBV29-1 | NA | TRBJ1-2
CASSQEDSNEQFF | TGCGCCAGCAGCCAGGAAGACAGCAATGAGCAGTTCTTC | 13 | NA | TRBV4-1 | NA | TRBJ2-1
CATSAPWGTGNTGELFF | TGTGCCACCAGTGCCCCCTGGGGGACGGGGAACACCGGGGAGCTGTTTTTT | 17 | NA | TRBV24-1 | NA | TRBJ2-2
CASSRGGAYQPQHF | TGTGCCAGCTCTCGTGGGGGGGCATATCAGCCCCAGCATTTT | 14 | NA | TRBV6-5 | NA | TRBJ1-5
CASKIQAGGAYEQYF | TGTGCCAGCAAGATTCAGGCGGGAGGTGCCTACGAGCAGTACTTC | 15 | TRBD2 | TRBV6-5 | NA | TRBJ2-7
CASSEGVAETQYF | TGTGCCAGCAGTGAGGGAGTAGCCGAGACCCAGTACTTC | 13 | NA | TRBV28 | NA | TRBJ2-5
CASSLAREMNNERFF | TGTGCCAGCAGTCTAGCCCGGGAGATGAACAATGAGCGGTTCTTC | 15 | NA | TRBV28 | NA | TRBJ2-1
CASTAGRGIGQPQHF | TGTGCCAGCACCGCTGGGAGAGGGATCGGTCAGCCCCAGCATTTT | 15 | NA | TRBV12-3/TRBV12-4 | NA | TRBJ1-5
CASSYRQGRETQYF | TGTGCCAGCAGTTATAGACAGGGTCGGGAGACCCAGTACTTC | 14 | TRBD1 | TRBV6-1 | few | TRBJ2-5
CASSLGSTADYGYTF | TGTGCCAGCAGCTTAGGGTCAACTGCGGACTATGGCTACACCTTC | 15 | NA | TRBV7-2 | few | TRBJ1-2
CASSLETGVNLDTQYF | TGTGCCAGCAGCTTGGAGACAGGGGTTAATTTGGATACGCAGTATTTT | 16 | TRBD1 | TRBV5-6 | few | TRBJ2-3
CATFAGQGGNEQFF | TGTGCCACCTTCGCGGGGCAGGGAGGCAATGAGCAGTTCTTC | 14 | NA | TRBV6-5 | medium-sized | TRBJ2-1
CAISEGFGTSSTEQFF | TGTGCCATCAGTGAGGGGTTTGGGACTAGCTCTACTGAGCAGTTCTTC | 16 | TRBD2 | TRBV10-3 | few | TRBJ2-1
CASSYFGTQPAGELFF | TGTGCCAGCAGTTACTTTGGGACACAGCCAGCCGGGGAGCTGTTTTTT | 16 | NA | TRBV6-5 | NA | TRBJ2-2
CASRSTAQETQYF | TGTGCCAGCAGATCGACAGCCCAAGAGACCCAGTACTTC | 13 | NA | TRBV6-5 | few | TRBJ2-5
CASSPHSNSPLHF | TGTGCCAGCAGCCCCCACAGCAATTCACCCCTCCACTTT | 13 | NA | TRBV14 | NA | TRBJ1-6
CSVREQTQYF | TGCAGCGTCCGAGAGCAGACCCAGTACTTC | 10 | NA | TRBV29-1 | NA | TRBJ2-5
CAISESNSDGYTF | TGTGCCATCAGTGAGTCGAACTCAGATGGCTACACCTTC | 13 | NA | TRBV10-3 | few | TRBJ1-2
CASSDLGLAGDNGTYNEQFF | TGTGCCAGCAGTGACCTGGGACTAGCGGGAGATAACGGGACCTACAATGAGCAGTTCTTC | 20 | TRBD2 | TRBV27 | once | TRBJ2-1
CASRVLGTDTGELFF | TGTGCCAGCAGAGTCTTGGGGACAGACACCGGGGAGCTGTTTTTT | 15 | TRBD1 | TRBV5-6 | NA | TRBJ2-2
CASSLAGPTTDTQYF | TGTGCCAGCAGCTTAGCCGGACCGACCACAGATACGCAGTATTTT | 15 | NA | TRBV7-9 | few | TRBJ2-3
CASSLVSGQNEQFF | TGTGCCAGCAGCTTGGTTAGCGGGCAAAATGAGCAGTTCTTC | 14 | TRBD2 | TRBV7-9 | NA | TRBJ2-1
CSARDLRTGGTETQYF | TGCAGTGCTAGAGATCTACGGACAGGGGGAACGGAGACCCAGTACTTC | 16 | TRBD1 | TRBV20-1 | NA | TRBJ2-5
CSVLGQPISYGYTF | TGCAGCGTGCTGGGACAGCCGATAAGCTATGGCTACACCTTC | 14 | TRBD1 | TRBV29-1 | NA | TRBJ1-2
CASSQLRTGDYGYTF | TGCGCCAGCAGCCAACTAAGGACAGGGGATTATGGCTACACCTTC | 15 | TRBD1 | TRBV4-3 | NA | TRBJ1-2
CASSNTPFSYNSPLHF | TGTGCCAGCAGCAATACACCATTCTCCTATAATTCACCCCTCCACTTT | 16 | NA | TRBV27 | NA | TRBJ1-6
CASSAGRGNQPQHF | TGTGCCAGCAGCGCGGGCCGGGGCAATCAGCCCCAGCATTTT | 14 | NA | TRBV9 | few | TRBJ1-5
CASRLGYEQFF | TGTGCCAGCAGATTAGGGTACGAGCAGTTCTTC | 11 | NA | TRBV28 | NA | TRBJ2-1
CASSGGLDKAGEQYF | TGCGCCAGCAGCGGGGGACTGGATAAGGCGGGGGAGCAGTACTTC | 15 | NA | TRBV5-1 | few | TRBJ2-7
CASSPGASGLEQYF | TGTGCCAGCAGCCCCGGGGCTAGCGGTTTGGAGCAGTACTTC | 14 | TRBD2 | TRBV7-2 | NA | TRBJ2-7
CASSPRASRDQPQHF | TGTGCCAGCAGTCCGCGGGCCAGTAGGGATCAGCCCCAGCATTTT | 15 | NA | TRBV12-3/TRBV12-4 | NA | TRBJ1-5
CASSPQVETQYF | TGTGCCAGCAGCCCCCAAGTGGAGACCCAGTACTTC | 12 | NA | TRBV5-5 | many | TRBJ2-5
CSARDRGTEAFF | TGCAGTGCTAGAGATCGGGGCACTGAAGCTTTCTTT | 12 | NA | TRBV20-1 | NA | TRBJ1-1
CASSRGTRGIEQFF | TGCGCCAGCAGCCGAGGGACACGGGGAATCGAGCAGTTCTTC | 14 | NA | TRBV4-3 | few | TRBJ2-1
CSALAGGPREQFF | TGCAGTGCCCTAGCGGGAGGGCCAAGGGAGCAGTTCTTC | 13 | TRBD2 | TRBV20-1 | NA | TRBJ2-1
CASRRQAPSSYEQYF | TGTGCCAGCAGGCGACAGGCGCCGAGCTCCTACGAGCAGTACTTC | 15 | NA | TRBV28 | NA | TRBJ2-7